Detailed here is one T cell receptor (beta chain). This sample stems from a study of shared clonotypes between healthy human individuals. The table came from immunoSEQ multiplex PCR; TCRdb's copy has only in-frame clones and leaves some out. The table has approximately 400,000 clones, about 96% seen once. The germline V gene has CDR1 LNHNV and CDR2 YYDKDF (reference sequence). V shed 1 base and J shed 7 bases, with 14 bases lying between them. This CDR3 contains 15 residues. V is TRBV15 and J is TRBJ1-5, with D unresolved. Input material: memory CD8+ T cells sorted from blood. The subset here: CD45RO+ cells pooled with CCR7-negative TemRA cells. This clonotype was sampled from a man aged 25-45 years in good health. Here the CDR3 DNA reads TGTGCCACCAGCAGAGTGGATATTCCGGGACAGCCCCAGCATTTT. It encodes CATSRVDIPGQPQHF.